These 29 T cell receptor beta chains came from one sample sequenced in a study of blood T cell repertoires in COVID-19. The method was immunoSEQ multiplex PCR; TCRdb's version includes in-frame clones alone and lacks a portion of them. The top ten hold 1.5% to 2% of the sample, which has roughly 260,000 clones, 70% to 90% seen once. The sequenced material came from PBMCs or T cells enriched from blood (not recorded which). These receptors were taken from a woman aged 50 to 60 who had recovered from COVID-19.

The rearrangement uses TRBV7-9 and TRBJ1-4, with 7 bases aligning to TRBD1. CDR3 length equals 15 residues. The ends lost 4 bases at V and 7 bases at J; junction bases unmatched: 9. In germline, CDR1 is SEHNR, CDR2 FQNEAQ (reference sequence). The CDR3 sequence: CASSSPGGISEKLFF. CDR3 bases: TGTGCCAGCAGCTCGCCAGGGGGTATTAGTGAAAAACTGTTTTTT.

The rearrangement uses TRBV6-2 or TRBV6-3 and TRBJ1-2, with D possibly TRBD1 on 6 matching bases. V lost 1 base to trimming and J lost 8 bases, with 11 bases between them. The CDR3 spans 13 residues. CDR1 MNHEY and CDR2 SVGEGT come from the germline V gene. CDR3 sequence reads: CASSYWEQGGYTF. CDR3 DNA sequence: TGTGCCAGCAGTTACTGGGAGCAGGGGGGCTACACCTTC.

The chain uses TRBV5-1 and TRBJ2-1; a possible D gene is TRBD2 (5 bases). V lost 1 base to trimming and J lost 7 bases, with 18 bases between them. This CDR3 is built from 16 residues. The V gene's germline CDR1 is SGHRS and CDR2 YFSETQ. The CDR3 loop is CASSLSPVGSGNEQFF. CDR3 in DNA: TGCGCCAGCAGCTTGTCGCCAGTGGGGAGTGGAAATGAGCAGTTCTTC.

The chain carries TRBV7-2 and TRBJ2-2; no clear D gene. The germline CDR1 and CDR2 sequences are SGHTA and FQGNSA. There are 14 residues in the CDR3. The ends were cut back, 1 base at V and 4 bases at J, with 7 bases in the middle. The DNA for the CDR3 is TGTGCCAGCAGCTTAGTTGGCCGCACCGGGGAGCTGTTTTTT. Amino acid sequence: CASSLVGRTGELFF.

This sequence joins TRBV7-9 and TRBJ1-1; D gene ambiguous. The germline gives CDR1 SEHNR, CDR2 FQNEAQ (reference sequence). The CDR3 has 14 amino acids. V lost 5 bases to trimming and J lost 0 bases, with 10 bases between them. In DNA, the CDR3 is TGTGCCAGCAGCGGGCTGGGTATGAACACTGAAGCTTTCTTT. Translation gives CASSGLGMNTEAFF.

This clone was picked up one time. The sample carries other DNA sequences with the same CDR3. The V gene is TRBV7-9, the J gene TRBJ2-2; a weak D match, TRBD1 (6 bases). CDR1 is SEHNR, CDR2 FQNEAQ, per germline (reference sequence). Trimming stripped 5 bases from V and 2 bases from J, with 12 bases between. The CDR3 has 15 residues. The CDR3 spells CASSPGTTNTGELFF. The CDR3 DNA is TGTGCCAGCAGCCCCGGGACAACCAACACCGGGGAGCTGTTTTTT.

The rearrangement joins TRBV7-2 to TRBJ2-7; possible D gene TRBD2, 6 bases. The CDR3 is 14 amino acids. The V gene lost 4 bases and the J gene lost 0 bases, with 10 bases spanning the gap. The germline V gene encodes CDR1 SGHTA and CDR2 FQGNSA. CDR3 in DNA: TGTGCCAGCAGCTCGTCCGGGAGCTCCTACGAGCAGTACTTC. Translating it yields CASSSSGSSYEQYF.

The chain links TRBV19 to TRBJ1-1; tentative D call: TRBD1 (5 bases). V was cut by 3 bases and J by 8 bases, with 19 bases left in between. The CDR3 has 15 amino acids. Germline CDR1 reads LNHDA; CDR2 reads SQIVND (reference sequence). The CDR3 nucleotides are TGTGCCAGTAGTATGCGCAGTTGGGGGGACGCCGAAGCTTTCTTT. Protein product: CASSMRSWGDAEAFF.

The chain recombines TRBV29-1 with TRBJ1-1; 7 nucleotides align to TRBD1. The ends lost 6 bases at V and 5 bases at J; junction bases unmatched: 9. The CDR3 extends over 13 amino acids. Per germline, CDR1 SQVTM and CDR2 ANQGSEA. The CDR3 loop is CSVKGGSGTEAFF. As DNA, the CDR3 is TGCAGCGTCAAAGGGGGCTCTGGAACTGAAGCTTTCTTT.

The chain uses TRBV18 and TRBJ1-2, with 8 bases lining up with TRBD1. V lost 6 bases, J lost 3 bases, and 3 bases stayed unmatched. The CDR3 consists of 13 residues. The germline CDR1 and CDR2 sequences are KGHSH and LQKENI. The CDR3 protein is CASSQQGDYGYTF. The CDR3 coding sequence is TGTGCCAGCTCTCAACAGGGGGACTATGGCTACACCTTC.

The V call is TRBV6-1, the J call TRBJ2-1; 11 bases fit TRBD2. Germline CDR1 and CDR2: MNHNS and SASEGT. This CDR3 has 16 residues. Germline trimming cut 2 bases from V and 2 bases from J; bases unmatched to any gene: 2. The CDR3 DNA reads as TGTGCCAGCAGTGAAATGGGACTAGCGGCCTACAATGAGCAGTTCTTC. Translation: CASSEMGLAAYNEQFF.

Regarding this clone: The same CDR3 also results from other DNA sequences found in this sample. V usage is TRBV5-1 and J usage is TRBJ1-3, with 7 bases that match TRBD1. CDR1 SGHRS and CDR2 YFSETQ come from the germline V gene. Unmatched junction bases numbered 3, after V lost 4 bases and J lost 2 bases. The CDR3 extends over 14 amino acids. The CDR3 bases are TGCGCCAGCAGCCCAGGACAGGCTGGAAACACCATATATTTT. It encodes CASSPGQAGNTIYF. Complete variable domain (other parts from reference TRBV5-1 and TRBJ1-3): KAGVTQTPRYLIKTRGQQVTLSCSPISGHRSVSWYQQTPGQGLQFLFEYFSETQRNKGNFPGRFSGRQFSNSRSEMNVSTLELGDSALYLCASSPGQAGNTIYFGEGSWLTVV.

This clone appeared a few times. The chain employs TRBV18 and TRBJ2-1, with D perhaps matching TRBD2 (6 bases). The CDR3 loop spans 16 amino acids. Germline V CDR1 and CDR2: KGHSH, LQKENI. V was pared by 3 bases and J by 9 bases, with 21 bases between. CDR3 sequence reads: CASSPGEALEGGEQFF. The DNA for the CDR3 is TGTGCCAGCTCACCCGGAGAGGCCCTAGAGGGAGGTGAGCAGTTCTTC.

The DNA of the CDR3 is TGTGCCAGCAGTGCCGGGACAGGGAGGAACGAGCAGTACTTC. This sequence encodes CASSAGTGRNEQYF. The gene calls are TRBV9 and TRBJ2-7; 9 bases map to TRBD1. Germline V lookup: CDR1 SGDLS, CDR2 YYNGEE. J was trimmed by 5 bases and V by 5 bases; bases with no gene match: 8. The CDR3 is made up of 14 amino acids.

The chain has TRBV5-1 and TRBJ2-5; no reliable D call. CDR1 and CDR2 from the germline V gene are SGHRS and YFSETQ. Trimming pared 1 base from V and 1 base from J, leaving 11 bases between. The CDR3 contains 15 residues. CDR3 loop: CASSLLNGFQETQYF. The CDR3 bases are TGCGCCAGCAGCTTGCTCAACGGTTTCCAAGAGACCCAGTACTTC.

The rearrangement uses TRBV27 and TRBJ2-3; 7 bases align to TRBD2. Germline V CDR1 and CDR2: MNHEY, SMNVEV (reference sequence). Trimming cost V 5 bases and J 9 bases; bases outside gene matches: 26. The CDR3 sequence is 19 residues long. The CDR3 bases are TGTGCCAGCAGTCTTTGGGGCTTTGGGACTACAGAGAACTTCGACACGCAGTATTTT. Its translation is CASSLWGFGTTENFDTQYF.

V usage is TRBV28 and J usage is TRBJ1-6, with 7 bases fitting TRBD1. V was clipped by 6 bases and J by 7 bases; unmatched bases: 6. The V gene's germline CDR1 is MDHEN and CDR2 SYDVKM. The CDR3 contains 14 residues. In nucleotides, the CDR3 is TGTGCCAGCAGACTTGGACAGGAGAATTCACCCCTCCACTTT. Translation gives CASRLGQENSPLHF.

The chain carries TRBV21-1 and TRBJ2-1; the table's D gene call, TRBD2, was not cross checked with the DNA. TRBV21-1 is labeled a pseudogene. The CDR3 length is 18 residues. CDR3 DNA sequence: TGTGCCAGCAGCAAAGAGGGACTAGCGGGAACCTCCTACAATGAGCAGTTCTTC. It is translated as CASSKEGLAGTSYNEQFF.

The chain joins TRBV7-2 to TRBJ1-2; 9 nucleotides align to TRBD1. The CDR3 loop spans 14 amino acids. The germline CDR1 and CDR2 sequences are SGHTA and FQGNSA. The V segment lost 3 bases and the J segment 3 bases; nucleotides outside the gene matches: 2. The CDR3: CASSFTGGDYGYTF. The CDR3 DNA is TGTGCCAGCAGCTTTACAGGGGGCGACTATGGCTACACCTTC.

CDR3 region: CASSGLSSYNEQFF. Written as DNA, the CDR3 is TGTGCCAGCAGTGGACTGTCCTCCTACAATGAGCAGTTCTTC. This chain connects TRBV2 to TRBJ2-1, with unresolved D. Per the germline V gene, CDR1 is SNHLY and CDR2 is FYNNEI. This CDR3 has 14 residues. The germline V and J ends were trimmed by 4 bases and 0 bases, with 7 bases remaining between them.

In this sample, this clone turned up once. V is TRBV2 and J is TRBJ1-2; D uncertain. Germline V gene sequence: CDR1 SNHLY, CDR2 FYNNEI. The ends were cut back, 4 bases at V and 8 bases at J, with 20 bases in the middle. This CDR3 has 15 amino acids. The CDR3 DNA follows: TGTGCCAGCAGTGTTCTTAGGGAGGTGAGCGGGGGCTACACCTTC. It encodes CASSVLREVSGGYTF.

The chain has TRBV6-5 and TRBJ2-1, with D possibly being TRBD1 (5 bases). The length of the CDR3 is 15 residues. Per germline, CDR1 MNHEY and CDR2 SVGAGI. Trimming left V 8 bases short and J 0 bases short, with 14 bases between. The chain's CDR3 is CASGALVSSYNEQFF. The CDR3 nucleotides are TGTGCCAGCGGGGCTCTGGTTAGCTCCTACAATGAGCAGTTCTTC.

DNA for the CDR3: TGTGCCAGCAGTCTCCATCGGGACAGATCCTACGAGCAGTACTTC. Translated: CASSLHRDRSYEQYF. The chain links TRBV11-2 to TRBJ2-7; 7 bases align to TRBD1. CDR3 length: 15 residues. Germline V gene sequence: CDR1 SGHAT, CDR2 FQNNGV. Unmatched junction bases numbered 9, after V lost 6 bases and J lost 1 base.

This sequence joins TRBV28 and TRBJ2-3; tentatively, D is TRBD1 (6 bases). The CDR3 covers 16 residues. Germline V gives CDR1 MDHEN, CDR2 SYDVKM. Between the trimmed V and J ends, which lost 4 bases and 0 bases, there was a span of 14 bases. The CDR3 DNA reads as TGTGCCAGCAGTTCCAACAGGGTTGGGAGCACAGATACGCAGTATTTT. This translates into CASSSNRVGSTDTQYF.

V usage is TRBV7-2 and J usage is TRBJ2-1, with 8 bases that match TRBD2. This CDR3 is 16 amino acids long. CDR1 and CDR2 (germline): SGHTA, FQGNSA. V lost 4 bases to trimming and J lost 2 bases; unmatched junction nucleotides: 7. The CDR3 DNA reads TGTGCCAGCAGCTGGGGCCTAGCGGGCCCCTACAATGAGCAGTTCTTC. Its translation is CASSWGLAGPYNEQFF.

V is TRBV7-6 and J is TRBJ2-5; D possibly corresponds to TRBD2 (5 bases). The CDR3 covers 14 residues. Germline V gene sequence: CDR1 SGHVS, CDR2 FNYEAQ. The germline V and J ends were trimmed by 3 bases and 3 bases, with 11 bases remaining between them. CDR3 region: CASSFGRAEETQYF. The CDR3 DNA follows: TGTGCCAGCAGCTTTGGGCGGGCCGAAGAGACCCAGTACTTC. Together with reference TRBV7-6 and TRBJ2-5, the CDR3 gives the full variable domain: GAGVSQSPRYKVTKRGQDVALRCDPISGHVSLYWYRQALGQGPEFLTYFNYEAQQDKSGLPNDRFSAERPEGSISTLTIQRTEQRDSAMYRCASSFGRAEETQYFGPGTRLLVL.

This chain uses TRBV30 with TRBJ1-5, with D unresolved. This CDR3 is 14 amino acids long. Germline CDR1 reads GTSNPN; CDR2 reads SVGIG (reference sequence). V gave up 0 bases and J gave up 9 bases, with 15 bases separating them. The CDR3 DNA reads TGTGCCTGGAGTGTACTTGGCCACGGGAGGCCCCAGCATTTT. Encoded protein: CAWSVLGHGRPQHF.

The chain carries TRBV18 and TRBJ2-3; the D gene is possibly TRBD2 (5 bases). The CDR3 runs to 16 residues. Between the trimmed V and J ends, which lost 6 bases and 0 bases, there was a span of 16 bases. The V gene's germline CDR1 is KGHSH and CDR2 LQKENI. The CDR3 protein is CASSPAEGSSTDTQYF. The CDR3 DNA is TGTGCCAGCTCCCCCGCAGAGGGTTCTAGCACAGATACGCAGTATTTT.

The table lists this clone with a few counts. CDR3 bases: TGTGCCAGCAGCCCGAGGGGGGGCGGTTACACTGAAGCTTTCTTT. Amino acid sequence: CASSPRGGGYTEAFF. The chain joins TRBV28 to TRBJ1-1; possibly TRBD1 for D (6 bases). The CDR3 consists of 15 residues. Per germline, CDR1 MDHEN and CDR2 SYDVKM. Trimming shortened V by 6 bases and J by 3 bases, and 17 bases separated the two germline ends.